This TCR beta chain was obtained from a study of OX40 agonist ivuxolimab in advanced cancers. Points from the study as a whole: The specificity for antigen of the expanded peripheral T cells was not determined.

Per germline, CDR1 SGHTA and CDR2 FQGNSA. Trimming cost V 2 bases and J 10 bases; bases outside gene matches: 10. CDR3 length equals 14 residues. Assay: immunoSEQ multiplex PCR; the TCRdb copy retains only in-frame clones and omits some. The table has tens of thousands of clones, roughly 88% seen once. Regarding this clone: The antigen is undetermined.

The receptor's source is an adult with an advanced solid tumor such as melanoma, head and neck, liver or kidney cancer. The sequencing here drew on CD4+ or CD8+ T cells sorted from blood, taken in a trial of the OX40 agonist ivuxolimab. The chain links TRBV7-2 to TRBJ1-2, with 7 bases lining up with TRBD1. The CDR3 bases are TGTGCCAGCAGCTTACGGGCCAGGGGGAATGACTACACCTTC. This encodes CASSLRARGNDYTF.